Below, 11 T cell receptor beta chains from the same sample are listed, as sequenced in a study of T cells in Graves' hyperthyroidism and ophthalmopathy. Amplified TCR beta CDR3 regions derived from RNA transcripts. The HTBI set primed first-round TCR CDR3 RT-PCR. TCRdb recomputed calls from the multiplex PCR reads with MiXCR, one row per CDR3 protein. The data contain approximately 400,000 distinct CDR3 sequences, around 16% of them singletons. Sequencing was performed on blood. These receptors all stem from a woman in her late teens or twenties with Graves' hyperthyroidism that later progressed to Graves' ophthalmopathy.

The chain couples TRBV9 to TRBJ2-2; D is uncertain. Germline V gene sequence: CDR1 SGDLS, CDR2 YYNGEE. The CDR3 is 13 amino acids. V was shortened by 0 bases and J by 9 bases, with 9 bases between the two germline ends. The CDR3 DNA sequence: TGTGCCAGCAGCGTAGGGGCGGCCCGGGAGCTGTTTTTT. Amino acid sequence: CASSVGAARELFF. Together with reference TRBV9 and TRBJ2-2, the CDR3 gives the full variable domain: DSGVTQTPKHLITATGQRVTLRCSPRSGDLSVYWYQQSLDQGLQFLIQYYNGEERAKGNILERFSAQQFPDLHSELNLSSLELGDSALYFCASSVGAARELFFGEGSRLTVL.

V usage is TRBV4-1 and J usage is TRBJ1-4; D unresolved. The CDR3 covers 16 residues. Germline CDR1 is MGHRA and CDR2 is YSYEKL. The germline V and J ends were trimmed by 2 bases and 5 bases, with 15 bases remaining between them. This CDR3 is CASSQLPGLENEKLFF. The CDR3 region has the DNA TGCGCCAGCAGCCAACTGCCGGGTCTAGAAAATGAAAAACTGTTTTTT.

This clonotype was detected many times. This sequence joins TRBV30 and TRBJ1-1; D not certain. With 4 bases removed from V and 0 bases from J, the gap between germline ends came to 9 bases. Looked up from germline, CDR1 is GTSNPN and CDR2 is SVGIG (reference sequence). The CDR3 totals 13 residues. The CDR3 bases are TGTGCCTGGATTAGGCTTATGAACACTGAAGCTTTCTTT. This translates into CAWIRLMNTEAFF.

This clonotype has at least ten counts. CDR3 amino acids: CASSKSGVNGRPYNEQFF. CDR3 DNA sequence: TGTGCCAGCAGCAAAAGCGGGGTGAACGGCAGACCATACAATGAGCAGTTCTTC. This sequence joins TRBV27 and TRBJ2-1; 7 bases map to TRBD2. Germline V gene data show CDR1 as MNHEY and CDR2 as SMNVEV (reference sequence). The CDR3 contains 18 residues. Trimming removed 6 bases from V and 4 bases from J; junction bases left unmatched: 18.

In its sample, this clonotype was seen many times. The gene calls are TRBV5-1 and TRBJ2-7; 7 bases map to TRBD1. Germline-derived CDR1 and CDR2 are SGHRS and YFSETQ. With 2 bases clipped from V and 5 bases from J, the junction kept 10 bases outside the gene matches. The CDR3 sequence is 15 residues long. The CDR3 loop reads CASSLQGSSFDEQYF. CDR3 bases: TGCGCCAGCAGCTTACAGGGGAGCAGTTTTGACGAGCAGTACTTC.

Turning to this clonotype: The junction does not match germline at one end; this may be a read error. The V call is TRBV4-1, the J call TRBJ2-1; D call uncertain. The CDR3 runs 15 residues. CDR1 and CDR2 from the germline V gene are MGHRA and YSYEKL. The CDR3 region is CAGSQDRRPVNEQFF. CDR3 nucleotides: TGCGCCGGCAGCCAAGATCGCAGGCCCGTCAATGAGCAGTTCTTC.

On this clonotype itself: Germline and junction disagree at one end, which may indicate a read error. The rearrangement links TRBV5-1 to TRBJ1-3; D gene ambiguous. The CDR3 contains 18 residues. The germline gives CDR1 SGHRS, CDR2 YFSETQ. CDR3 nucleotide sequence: TGTGCCAGCAGCTCAATGGTGCAGGATTTCGACTCTGGAAACACCATATATTTT. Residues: CASSSMVQDFDSGNTIYF.

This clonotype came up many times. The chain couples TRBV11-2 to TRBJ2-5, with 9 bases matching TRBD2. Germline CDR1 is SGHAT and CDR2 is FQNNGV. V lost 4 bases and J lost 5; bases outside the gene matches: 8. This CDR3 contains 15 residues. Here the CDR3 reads CASSYTAGGEETQYF. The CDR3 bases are TGTGCCAGCAGCTATACGGCGGGAGGGGAGGAGACCCAGTACTTC. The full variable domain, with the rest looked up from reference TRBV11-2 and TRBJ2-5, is EAGVAQSPRYKIIEKRQSVAFWCNPISGHATLYWYQQILGQGPKLLIQFQNNGVVDDSQLPKDRFSAERLKGVDSTLKIQPAKLEDSAVYLCASSYTAGGEETQYFGPGTRLLVL.

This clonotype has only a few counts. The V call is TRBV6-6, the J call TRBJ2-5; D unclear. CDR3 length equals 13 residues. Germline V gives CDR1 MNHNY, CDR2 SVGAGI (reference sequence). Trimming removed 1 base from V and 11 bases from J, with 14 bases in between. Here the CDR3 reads CASSYLGMDGQYF. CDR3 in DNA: TGTGCCAGCAGTTACTTGGGCATGGACGGACAGTACTTC.

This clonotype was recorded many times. CDR3 in DNA: TGTGCCAGCAGAATTGCCGGTCCCTTGACTGAAGCTTTCTTT. Translated, it gives CASRIAGPLTEAFF. The genes are TRBV6-2 or TRBV6-3 and TRBJ1-1; no reliable D call. The CDR3 totals 14 residues. Germline V CDR1 and CDR2: MNHEY, SVGEGT. With 6 bases removed from V and 5 bases from J, the gap between germline ends came to 16 bases.

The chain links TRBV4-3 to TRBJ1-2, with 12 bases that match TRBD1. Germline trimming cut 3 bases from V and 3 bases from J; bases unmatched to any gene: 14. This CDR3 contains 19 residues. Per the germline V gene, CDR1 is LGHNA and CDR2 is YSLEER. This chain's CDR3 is CASSHLYRDRGHLDYGYTF. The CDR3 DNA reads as TGCGCCAGCAGCCATTTGTACCGGGACAGGGGGCATTTGGACTATGGCTACACCTTC.